Many counts were recorded for the clone carrying this T cell receptor (beta chain). V trimming: 0 bases; J trimming: 1 base; junction bases outside the gene matches: 7. Germline V gene data show CDR1 as SQVTM and CDR2 as ANQGSEA. CDR3 size: 16 residues. Genomic DNA, the template, was used for profiling of the TCR beta VDJ and CDR3. TCRdb fed the reads into MiXCR, producing one record per CDR3 protein. The sample includes 100,000 to 150,000 distinct CDR3 sequences, 40% to 60% of them seen just once. The data originate from a study of CD8+CD57+ T cells in acquired aplastic anemia. The specimen was sorted CD4+, CD8+, or CD8+CD57+ T cells (not recorded which) from PBMCs. This sequence joins TRBV29-1 and TRBJ1-1; 8 bases align to TRBD1. This receptor was taken from a human donor in good health, serving as a control. The CDR3 region is CSVEERDRSKNTEAFF. The CDR3 DNA follows: TGCAGCGTTGAAGAAAGGGACAGGAGCAAGAACACTGAAGCTTTCTTT.